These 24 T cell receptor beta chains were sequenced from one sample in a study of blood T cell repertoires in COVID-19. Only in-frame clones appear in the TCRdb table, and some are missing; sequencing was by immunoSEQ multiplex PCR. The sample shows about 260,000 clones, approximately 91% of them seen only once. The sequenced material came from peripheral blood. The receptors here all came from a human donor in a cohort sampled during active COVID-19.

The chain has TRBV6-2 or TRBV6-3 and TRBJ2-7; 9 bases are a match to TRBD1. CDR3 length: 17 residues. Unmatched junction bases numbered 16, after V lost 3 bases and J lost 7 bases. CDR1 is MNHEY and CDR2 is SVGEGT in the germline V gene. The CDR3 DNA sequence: TGTGCCAGCAGTTATAACTCTCGGACAGGGGTTCTCTGGGAGCAGTACTTC. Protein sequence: CASSYNSRTGVLWEQYF.

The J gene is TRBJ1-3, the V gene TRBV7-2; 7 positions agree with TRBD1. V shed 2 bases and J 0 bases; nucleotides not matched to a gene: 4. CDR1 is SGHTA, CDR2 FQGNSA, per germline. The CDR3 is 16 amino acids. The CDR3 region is CASSLPGTASGNTIYF. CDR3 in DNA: TGTGCCAGCAGCTTACCTGGGACAGCCTCTGGAAACACCATATATTTT.

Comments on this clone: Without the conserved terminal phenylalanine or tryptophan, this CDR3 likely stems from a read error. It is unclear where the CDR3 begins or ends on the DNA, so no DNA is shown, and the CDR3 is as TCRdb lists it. The CDR3 here is CASSEASLRQKG. J is TRBJ1-3 and V is TRBV6-4; TRBD1, the table's D call, was not compared with the DNA. Germline V gene data show CDR1 as MRHNA and CDR2 as SNTAGT. The CDR3 totals 12 residues, both ends included.

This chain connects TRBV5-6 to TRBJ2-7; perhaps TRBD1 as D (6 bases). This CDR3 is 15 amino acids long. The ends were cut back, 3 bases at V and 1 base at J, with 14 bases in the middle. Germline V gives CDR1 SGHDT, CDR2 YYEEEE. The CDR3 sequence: CASSYATGLSYEQYF. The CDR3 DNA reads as TGTGCCAGCAGCTACGCAACAGGGCTTTCCTACGAGCAGTACTTC.

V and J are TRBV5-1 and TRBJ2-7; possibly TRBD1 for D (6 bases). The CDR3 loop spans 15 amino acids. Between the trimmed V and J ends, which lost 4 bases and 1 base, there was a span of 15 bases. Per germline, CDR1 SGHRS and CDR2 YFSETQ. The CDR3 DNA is TGCGCCAGCAGCCCCCTCACCACAGGGTCCTACGAGCAGTACTTC. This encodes CASSPLTTGSYEQYF.

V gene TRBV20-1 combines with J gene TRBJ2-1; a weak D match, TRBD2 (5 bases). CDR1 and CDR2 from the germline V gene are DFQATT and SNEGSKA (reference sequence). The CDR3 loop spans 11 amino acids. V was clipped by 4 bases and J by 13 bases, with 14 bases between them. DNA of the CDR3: TGCAGTGCTAATTTGAGGACTCCCCAGTTCTTC. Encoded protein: CSANLRTPQFF.

CDR3 bases: TGTGCCAGCAGCTTAGATTTCGACAGCAGGGGGCATTACAATGAGCAGTTCTTC. This sequence encodes CASSLDFDSRGHYNEQFF. The rearrangement uses TRBV11-3 and TRBJ2-1; 8 bases line up with TRBD1. J was trimmed by 4 bases and V by 0 bases; bases with no gene match: 11. CDR1 and CDR2 (germline): SGHNT, YENEEA. This CDR3 region has 18 residues.

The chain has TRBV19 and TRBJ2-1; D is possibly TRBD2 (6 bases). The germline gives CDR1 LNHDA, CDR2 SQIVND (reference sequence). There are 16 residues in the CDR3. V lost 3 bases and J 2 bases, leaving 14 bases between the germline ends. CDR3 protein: CASSIASRDPYNEQFF. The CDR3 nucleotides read TGTGCCAGTAGTATTGCATCGCGGGACCCCTACAATGAGCAGTTCTTC.

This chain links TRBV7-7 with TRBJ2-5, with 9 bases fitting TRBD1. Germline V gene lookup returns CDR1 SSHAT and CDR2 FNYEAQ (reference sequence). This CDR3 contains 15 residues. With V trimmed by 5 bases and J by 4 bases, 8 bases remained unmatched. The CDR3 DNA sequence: TGTGCCAGCAGCAAGGACAGGGGTTTGAGAGAGACCCAGTACTTC. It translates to CASSKDRGLRETQYF.

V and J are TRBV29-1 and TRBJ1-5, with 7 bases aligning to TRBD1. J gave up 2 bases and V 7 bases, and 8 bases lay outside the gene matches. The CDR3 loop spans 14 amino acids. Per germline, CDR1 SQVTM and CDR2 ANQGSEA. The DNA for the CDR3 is TGCAGCGCTCAACAGGGGTCTCGCAATCAGCCCCAGCATTTT. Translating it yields CSAQQGSRNQPQHF.

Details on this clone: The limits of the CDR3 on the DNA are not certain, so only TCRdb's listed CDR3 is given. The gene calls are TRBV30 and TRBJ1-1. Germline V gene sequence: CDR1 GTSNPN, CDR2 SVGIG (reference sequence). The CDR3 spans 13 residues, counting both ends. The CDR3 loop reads CAWGGGNLLKKQF.

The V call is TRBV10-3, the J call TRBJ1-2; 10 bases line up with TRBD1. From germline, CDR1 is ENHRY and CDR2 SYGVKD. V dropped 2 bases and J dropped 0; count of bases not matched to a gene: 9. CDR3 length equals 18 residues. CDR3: CAISEVYGQGGSNYGYTF. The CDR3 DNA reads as TGTGCCATCAGTGAGGTGTATGGACAGGGGGGGTCTAACTATGGCTACACCTTC.

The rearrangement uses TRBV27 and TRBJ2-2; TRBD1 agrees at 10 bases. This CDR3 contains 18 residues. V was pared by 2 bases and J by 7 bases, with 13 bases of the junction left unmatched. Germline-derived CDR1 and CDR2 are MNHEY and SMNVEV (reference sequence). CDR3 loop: CASSLTPGTGVFYGELFF. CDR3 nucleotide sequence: TGTGCCAGCAGTTTAACACCCGGGACAGGGGTCTTTTACGGGGAGCTGTTTTTT.

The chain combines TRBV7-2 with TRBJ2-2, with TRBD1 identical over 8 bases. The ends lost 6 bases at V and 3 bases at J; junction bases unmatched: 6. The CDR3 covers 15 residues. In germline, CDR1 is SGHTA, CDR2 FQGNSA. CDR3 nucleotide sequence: TGTGCCAGCAGTCGGGACAGGAGGGACACCGGGGAGCTGTTTTTT. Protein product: CASSRDRRDTGELFF.

DNA of the CDR3: TGTGCCAGCAGTGATTATGGGTTGGGCATGGATGAAAAACTGTTTTTT. Encoded protein: CASSDYGLGMDEKLFF. The gene calls are TRBV25-1 and TRBJ1-4; no firm D call. The CDR3 totals 16 residues. Germline lookup yields CDR1 MGHDK and CDR2 SYGVNS. Deletions cut 3 bases from V and 6 bases from J, with 17 bases between.

Here the CDR3 reads CASSMALAGPHNEQFF. CDR3 nucleotides: TGTGCCAGTAGTATGGCCTTAGCGGGGCCCCACAATGAGCAGTTCTTC. This chain joins TRBV19 and TRBJ2-1, with 8 bases that match TRBD2. The CDR3 sequence is 16 residues long. Germline-derived CDR1 and CDR2 are LNHDA and SQIVND (reference sequence). J lost 5 bases, V lost 3 bases, and 9 bases had no gene match. Filled out from reference TRBV19 and TRBJ2-1, the complete variable domain reads DGGITQSPKYLFRKEGQNVTLSCEQNLNHDAMYWYRQDPGQGLRLIYYSQIVNDFQKGDIAEGYSVSREKKESFPLTVTSAQKNPTAFYLCASSMALAGPHNEQFFGPGTRLTVL.

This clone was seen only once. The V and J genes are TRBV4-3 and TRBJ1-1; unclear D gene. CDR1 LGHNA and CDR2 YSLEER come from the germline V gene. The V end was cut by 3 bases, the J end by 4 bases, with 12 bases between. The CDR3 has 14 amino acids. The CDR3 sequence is CASSQTRLGTEAFF. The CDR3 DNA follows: TGCGCCAGCAGCCAGACTCGGTTAGGCACTGAAGCTTTCTTT.

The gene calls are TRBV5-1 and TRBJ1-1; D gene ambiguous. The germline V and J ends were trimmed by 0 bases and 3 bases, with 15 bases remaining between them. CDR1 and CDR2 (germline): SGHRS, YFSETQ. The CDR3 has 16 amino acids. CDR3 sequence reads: CASSLGSESGYTEAFF. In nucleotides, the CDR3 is TGCGCCAGCAGCTTGGGCAGCGAATCTGGATACACTGAAGCTTTCTTT.

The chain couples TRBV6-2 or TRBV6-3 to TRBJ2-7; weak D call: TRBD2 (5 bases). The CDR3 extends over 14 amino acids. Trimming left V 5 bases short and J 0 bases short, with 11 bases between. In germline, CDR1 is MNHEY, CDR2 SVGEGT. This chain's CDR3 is CASSQDFFSYEQYF. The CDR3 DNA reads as TGTGCCAGCAGTCAGGACTTCTTCTCCTACGAGCAGTACTTC.

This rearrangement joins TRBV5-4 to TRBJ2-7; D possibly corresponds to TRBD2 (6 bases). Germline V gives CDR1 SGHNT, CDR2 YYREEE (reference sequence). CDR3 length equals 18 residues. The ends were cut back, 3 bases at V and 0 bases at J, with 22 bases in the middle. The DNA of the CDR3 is TGTGCCAGCAGCTCTAGGAGGGGCAGGGAAGTTAGCTCCTACGAGCAGTACTTC. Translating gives CASSSRRGREVSSYEQYF.

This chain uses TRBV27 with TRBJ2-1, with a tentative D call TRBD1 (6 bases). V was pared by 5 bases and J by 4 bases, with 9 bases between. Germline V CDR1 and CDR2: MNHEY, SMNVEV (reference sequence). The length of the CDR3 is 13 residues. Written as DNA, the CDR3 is TGTGCCAGCAGTAGGGGGACATACAATGAGCAGTTCTTC. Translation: CASSRGTYNEQFF.

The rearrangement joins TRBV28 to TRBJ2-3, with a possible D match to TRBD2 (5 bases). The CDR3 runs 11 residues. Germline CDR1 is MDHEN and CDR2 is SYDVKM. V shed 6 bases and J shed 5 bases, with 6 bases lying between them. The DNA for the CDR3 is TGTGCCAGCAGACGGGGAGATACGCAGTATTTT. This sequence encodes CASRRGDTQYF.

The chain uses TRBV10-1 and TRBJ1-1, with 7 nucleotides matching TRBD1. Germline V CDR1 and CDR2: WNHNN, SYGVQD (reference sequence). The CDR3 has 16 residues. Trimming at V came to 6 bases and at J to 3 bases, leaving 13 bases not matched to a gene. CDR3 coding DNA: TGCGCCAGCAGGGCAGCCCAGACCGGGACAGACACTGAAGCTTTCTTT. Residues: CASRAAQTGTDTEAFF.

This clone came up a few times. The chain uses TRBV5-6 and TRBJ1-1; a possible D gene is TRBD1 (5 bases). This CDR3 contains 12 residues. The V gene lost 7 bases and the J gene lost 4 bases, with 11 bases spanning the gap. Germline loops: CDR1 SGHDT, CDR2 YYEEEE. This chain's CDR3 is CASVVGGTEAFF. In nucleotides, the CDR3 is TGTGCCAGCGTAGTCGGGGGCACTGAAGCTTTCTTT.